This TCR beta chain was obtained from a study of tissue T cells after allogeneic stem cell transplantation. The protocol was immunoSEQ multiplex PCR, while the TCRdb copy is restricted to in-frame clones and leaves out a portion. Among under 50,000 clones listed, 92% were seen once. The CDR3 contains 16 residues. Per the germline V gene, CDR1 is LGHNA and CDR2 is YSLEER. J gave up 4 bases and V 0 bases, and 9 bases lay outside the gene matches. The sequenced sample was blood, obtained before transplantation. The origin of this receptor is a woman aged 35-70 years who later had graft-versus-host disease after an allogeneic stem cell transplant. The chain is built from TRBV4-3 and TRBJ2-7, with 7 positions matching TRBD2. The CDR3: CASSQDRAGDSYEQYF. CDR3 bases: TGCGCCAGCAGCCAAGATCGGGCGGGAGATTCTTACGAGCAGTACTTC.